These T cell receptor beta chains were read from a single sample in a study of identical twins. TCRdb recomputed calls from the 5' RACE reads with MiXCR, one row per CDR3 protein. The sample yields hundreds of thousands of distinct CDR3 sequences, around 12% seen once. The same specimen was also included in a second study, on yellow fever vaccine responses in identical twins.

The sample was PBMCs. These receptors all stem from a young woman in good health. Both conserved end residues are part of each CDR3. D genes are given only for firm matches. Clone size is shown for a subset of rows, as once, few, many or a class of expanded clone.

J gene | clone size | V gene | D gene | CDR3 length | CDR3 protein | CDR3 DNA
TRBJ2-5 | few | TRBV29-1 | NA | 16 | CSVEALRGGPSGGQYF | TGCAGCGTTGAAGCTCTCCGCGGGGGCCCTTCAGGGGGCCAGTACTTC
TRBJ2-3 | few | TRBV7-9 | TRBD2 | 16 | CASSLYGGGAGDTQYF | TGTGCCAGCAGCTTATACGGCGGGGGGGCCGGAGATACGCAGTATTTT
TRBJ2-1 | few | TRBV7-9 | NA | 12 | CASRDRVNEQFF | TGTGCCAGCAGGGACAGAGTCAATGAGCAGTTCTTC
TRBJ2-3 | few | TRBV29-1 | NA | 16 | CSSAGGTGVSTDTQYF | TGCAGCTCTGCGGGGGGGACAGGGGTGAGCACAGATACGCAGTATTTT
TRBJ2-5 | once | TRBV4-1 | TRBD2 | 17 | CASCQTPAGAQKETQYF | TGCGCCAGCTGCCAGACCCCCGCGGGAGCGCAGAAAGAGACCCAGTACTTC
TRBJ1-1 | many | TRBV3-1 | TRBD1 | 14 | CASSERGLNTEAFF | TGTGCCAGCAGTGAAAGGGGGCTTAACACTGAAGCTTTCTTT
TRBJ1-6 | few | TRBV10-3 | NA | 15 | CAISESPLGSSPLHF | TGTGCCATCAGTGAGTCCCCCTTGGGGAGTTCACCCCTCCACTTT
TRBJ2-3 | NA | TRBV5-1 | NA | 15 | CASSLGRSGADTQYF | TGCGCCAGCAGCTTGGGAAGGAGTGGCGCAGATACGCAGTATTTT
TRBJ2-5 | NA | TRBV20-1 | NA | 14 | CRARDFRSQETQYF | TGCAGGGCTAGAGATTTTAGGTCCCAAGAGACCCAGTACTTC
TRBJ2-1 | few | TRBV20-1 | TRBD1 | 14 | CSASGQSSYNEQFF | TGCAGTGCTTCGGGACAGAGCTCCTACAATGAGCAGTTCTTC
TRBJ1-4 | NA | TRBV29-1 | NA | 16 | CSVAKGRGSSNEKLFF | TGCAGCGTGGCCAAAGGGCGAGGATCCTCTAATGAAAAACTGTTTTTT
TRBJ2-5 | few | TRBV20-1 | NA | 12 | CSADALGETQYF | TGCAGTGCTGATGCTCTCGGGGAGACCCAGTACTTC
TRBJ1-4 | NA | TRBV5-1 | TRBD1 | 13 | CASSATGVEKLFF | TGCGCCAGCAGCGCGACAGGGGTTGAAAAACTGTTTTTT
TRBJ2-4 | few | TRBV20-1 | TRBD2 | 13 | CSAGGDAKNIQYF | TGCAGTGCGGGGGGGGACGCCAAAAACATTCAGTACTTC
TRBJ2-5 | few | TRBV12-3/TRBV12-4 | TRBD2 | 16 | CASSQGLAGPGETQYF | TGTGCCAGCAGTCAGGGACTAGCGGGGCCCGGAGAGACCCAGTACTTC
TRBJ2-4 | few | TRBV6-5 | NA | 11 | CASKTSGIQYF | TGTGCCAGCAAAACTTCGGGCATTCAGTACTTC
TRBJ2-7 | NA | TRBV25-1 | TRBD1 | 13 | CASSDRGRKEQYF | TGTGCCAGCAGTGACAGGGGGCGTAAGGAGCAGTACTTC
TRBJ2-2 | NA | TRBV24-1 | NA | 16 | CATSDLLGFNTGELFF | TGTGCCACCAGTGATTTGCTCGGGTTCAACACCGGGGAGCTGTTTTTT
TRBJ2-4 | NA | TRBV12-3/TRBV12-4 | NA | 16 | CASRQRQDIAKNIQYF | TGTGCCAGCAGACAAAGACAGGACATAGCCAAAAACATTCAGTACTTC
TRBJ2-1 | few | TRBV20-1 | TRBD2 | 20 | CSARDRPSGGLRSSYNEQFF | TGCAGTGCTAGAGATAGGCCCAGCGGGGGGCTCCGGAGCTCCTACAATGAGCAGTTCTTC
TRBJ2-3 | many | TRBV7-7 | TRBD1 | 16 | CASSWGTGGGTDTQYF | TGTGCCAGCAGCTGGGGAACAGGGGGTGGCACAGATACGCAGTATTTT
TRBJ1-4 | many | TRBV2 | NA | 15 | CASSELWATNEKLFF | TGTGCCAGCAGTGAACTATGGGCAACTAATGAAAAACTGTTTTTT
TRBJ2-5 | few | TRBV7-7 | TRBD1 | 13 | CASSLQGVETQYF | TGTGCCAGCAGCTTACAGGGGGTAGAGACCCAGTACTTC
TRBJ2-3 | NA | TRBV6-2/TRBV6-3 | NA | 15 | CASSYSSRGPDTQYF | TGTGCCAGCAGTTACAGTTCCCGGGGTCCAGATACGCAGTATTTT
TRBJ2-4 | few | TRBV6-5 | TRBD2 | 17 | CASSYTGGGLGKNIQYF | TGTGCCAGCAGTTACACCGGGGGGGGGCTCGGCAAAAACATTCAGTACTTC
TRBJ2-1 | NA | TRBV20-1 | TRBD2 | 16 | CSAPPLGLAGGNEQFF | TGCAGTGCTCCACCGCTGGGACTAGCGGGAGGAAATGAGCAGTTCTTC
TRBJ2-1 | few | TRBV2 | NA | 12 | CAVRRTSNEQFF | TGTGCCGTACGACGGACTTCCAATGAGCAGTTCTTC
TRBJ2-1 | NA | TRBV5-1 | NA | 13 | CASSLDRINEQFF | TGCGCCAGCAGCTTAGACCGGATTAATGAGCAGTTCTTC
TRBJ2-1 | NA | TRBV20-1 | NA | 15 | CSARDWASDYNEQFF | TGCAGTGCTAGAGATTGGGCTAGCGACTACAATGAGCAGTTCTTC